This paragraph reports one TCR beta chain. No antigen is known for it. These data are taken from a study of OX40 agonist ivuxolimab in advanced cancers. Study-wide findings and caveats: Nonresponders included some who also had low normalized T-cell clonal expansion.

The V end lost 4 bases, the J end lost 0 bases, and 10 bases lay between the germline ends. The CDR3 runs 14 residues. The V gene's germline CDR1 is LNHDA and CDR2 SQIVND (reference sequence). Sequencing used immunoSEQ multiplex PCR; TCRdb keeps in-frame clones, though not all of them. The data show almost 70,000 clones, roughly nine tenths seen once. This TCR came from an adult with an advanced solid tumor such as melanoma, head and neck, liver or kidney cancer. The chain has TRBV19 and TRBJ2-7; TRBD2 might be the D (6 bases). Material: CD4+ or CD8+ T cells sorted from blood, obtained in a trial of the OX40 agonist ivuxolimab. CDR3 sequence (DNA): TGTGCCAGTAGTAACCAGCGGGCCTCCTACGAGCAGTACTTC. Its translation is CASSNQRASYEQYF.